These T cell receptor beta chains were read from a single sample in a study of T cell responses to AZD1222 COVID-19 vaccine. Profiling relied on immunoSEQ multiplex PCR, and the TCRdb table lists in-frame clones only, not all of them. The sample contains 85,000 to 95,000 clones, around 89% of which appear only once. The sample here was peripheral blood, taken 28 days after the second AZD1222 dose. Receptors were obtained from an adult who received the AZD1222 COVID-19 vaccine. CDR3s leave out the opening cysteine and the closing phenylalanine or tryptophan. The D gene is left open where the match is weak. Size is stated for part of the rows, as once, few or many counts, or as a class when the clone is expanded.

J: TRBJ2-5
size: medium-sized
D: TRBD2
V: TRBV6-1
CDR3: ASSELAGGQETQY

J: TRBJ2-3
size: NA
D: NA
V: TRBV18
CDR3: ASSPTDTQY

J: TRBJ2-4
size: medium-sized
D: NA
V: TRBV10-3
CDR3: AISESLSGARVEAYTKNIQY

J: TRBJ1-1
size: NA
D: TRBD1
V: TRBV25-1
CDR3: ASSEPTGTEAF

J: TRBJ2-3
size: once
D: NA
V: TRBV19
CDR3: ASSIGGADTQY

J: TRBJ2-7
size: NA
D: NA
V: TRBV7-9
CDR3: ASSFNVYEQY

J: TRBJ2-7
size: NA
D: NA
V: TRBV7-2
CDR3: ASSPRKGRSSYEQY

J: TRBJ1-4
size: NA
D: TRBD1
V: TRBV7-9
CDR3: ASSPSQGALGEKLF

J: TRBJ2-3
size: NA
D: TRBD2
V: TRBV6-5
CDR3: ASAGGPGDTQY

J: TRBJ2-7
size: NA
D: NA
V: TRBV7-9
CDR3: ASSLDTRDPPYEQY

J: TRBJ1-2
size: NA
D: TRBD1
V: TRBV9
CDR3: ASSEGGIGGVGGYT

J: TRBJ1-5
size: NA
D: TRBD1
V: TRBV28
CDR3: ASSRDRDSNQPQH

J: TRBJ1-1
size: NA
D: TRBD1
V: TRBV6-5
CDR3: ATTGQANTEAF

J: TRBJ1-5
size: NA
D: NA
V: TRBV25-1
CDR3: ASSGGGQPQH

J: TRBJ1-2
size: NA
D: NA
V: TRBV29-1
CDR3: SVARQGGGYT

J: TRBJ1-3
size: NA
D: NA
V: TRBV7-8
CDR3: ASSLGGVLGNTIY

J: TRBJ2-7
size: NA
D: NA
V: TRBV5-1
CDR3: ASTAGDSYEQY

J: TRBJ2-3
size: NA
D: NA
V: TRBV2
CDR3: ASSEALRGATDTQY

J: TRBJ1-1
size: once
D: NA
V: TRBV12-3/TRBV12-4
CDR3: ASSLMGTEAF

J: TRBJ1-2
size: NA
D: NA
V: TRBV19
CDR3: AARVAAGSAGYT